These 21 T cell receptor beta chains were all obtained from the same sample, sequenced in a study of blood T cells in healthy people across ages. A J-beta primer mix and a sample-barcoded 5' primer were used in a second PCR of roughly 6 to 11 cycles. TCRdb recomputed calls from the 5' RACE reads with MiXCR, one row per CDR3 protein. In the table there are approximately 730,000 distinct CDR3 sequences, 40% to 45% of which are singletons. Specimen: blood. The receptors here all came from an older woman in good health.

V is TRBV28 and J is TRBJ2-5; D possibly corresponds to TRBD2 (5 bases). Trimming took 1 base from V and 11 from J, leaving 29 bases between them. Germline values: CDR1 MDHEN, CDR2 SYDVKM. This CDR3 comprises 18 residues. CDR3 region: CASSLYPVNEGAGNEQYF. CDR3 nucleotide sequence: TGTGCCAGCAGTTTATACCCAGTCAACGAGGGAGCTGGCAATGAGCAGTACTTC.

This clonotype was seen repeatedly, ten times or more. This CDR3 is CASSAGTEAYEQYF. Here the CDR3 DNA reads TGCGCCAGCAGTGCCGGGACGGAAGCCTACGAGCAGTACTTC. The chain recombines TRBV5-1 with TRBJ2-7; D tentatively fits TRBD1 or TRBD2 (5 bases each). V was shortened by 5 bases and J by 2 bases, with 14 bases between the two germline ends. This CDR3 contains 14 residues. Germline CDR1 reads SGHRS; CDR2 reads YFSETQ.

DNA of the CDR3: TGTGCCAGCAGCCTACAGGGGGCAAGCACTGAAGCTTTCTTT. Protein sequence: CASSLQGASTEAFF. The V call is TRBV7-6, the J call TRBJ1-1; 9 bases fit TRBD1. The CDR3 loop spans 14 amino acids. Trimming at V came to 5 bases and at J to 4 bases, leaving 5 bases not matched to a gene. Germline V lookup: CDR1 SGHVS, CDR2 FNYEAQ.

This clonotype was seen only a few times. The genes are TRBV7-8 and TRBJ2-7; possibly TRBD1 or TRBD2 for D (5 bases each). The germline V gene has CDR1 SGHVS and CDR2 FQNEAQ. CDR3 size: 15 residues. The V end was cut by 1 base, the J end by 2 bases, with 12 bases between. The chain's CDR3 is CASSLVVGRPYEQYF. CDR3 sequence (DNA): TGTGCCAGCAGCTTAGTGGTGGGACGCCCCTACGAGCAGTACTTC.

The CDR3, as DNA: TGTGCCACTCGAGGGGGGGAGGGCTCCTACAATGAGCAGTTCTTC. Translation: CATRGGEGSYNEQFF. This chain links TRBV21-1 with TRBJ2-1; the table's D call of TRBD1 was not tested on the DNA. TRBV21-1 counts as a pseudogene. The CDR3 sequence is 15 residues long.

With respect to this clonotype: Sequence at one end of the junction differs from germline and may be a read error. The chain employs TRBV7-7 and TRBJ2-1; TRBD2 is a possible D gene (5 bases). The CDR3 is made up of 12 amino acids. Germline CDR1 is SSHAT and CDR2 is FNYEAQ (reference sequence). The CDR3 DNA follows: TGTGCTAGCAGCAAGGACCGGGGTGAGCAGTTCTTC. It specifies CASSKDRGEQFF.

This clonotype has at least ten counts. V gene TRBV7-9 combines with J gene TRBJ2-7; D is uncertain. The CDR3 loop spans 15 amino acids. Trimming pared 1 base from V and 0 bases from J, leaving 10 bases between. Looked up from germline, CDR1 is SEHNR and CDR2 is FQNEAQ (reference sequence). In nucleotides, the CDR3 is TGTGCCAGCAGCTTAGGGCTCCGGAGCTCCTACGAGCAGTACTTC. Translating it yields CASSLGLRSSYEQYF.

The chain employs TRBV11-2 and TRBJ1-2, with D possibly being TRBD1 (6 bases). The CDR3 length is 14 residues. With 5 bases removed from V and 10 bases from J, the gap between germline ends came to 20 bases. Germline lookup yields CDR1 SGHAT and CDR2 FQNNGV. The DNA for the CDR3 is TGTGCCAGCAGCCCCACCGGGACAATAAGGGACTACACCTTC. This gives the protein CASSPTGTIRDYTF.

The table lists this clonotype with a few counts. V usage is TRBV27 and J usage is TRBJ2-7, with 7 positions matching TRBD2. Trimming took 0 bases from V and 1 from J; bases not matched to a gene: 6. The CDR3 covers 16 residues. Germline V lookup: CDR1 MNHEY, CDR2 SMNVEV (reference sequence). The CDR3 coding sequence is TGTGCCAGCAGTTTATCAGGTTGGGGGGGTTCCTACGAGCAGTACTTC. Translating gives CASSLSGWGGSYEQYF.

V is TRBV20-1 and J is TRBJ1-1; maybe TRBD1 (5 bases). Trimming took off 2 bases at V and 1 base at J, with 17 bases between the two ends. The CDR3 contains 16 residues. Germline V gives CDR1 DFQATT, CDR2 SNEGSKA (reference sequence). In nucleotides, the CDR3 is TGCAGTGCTAGACTTCCGGGACGTCTTACGAACACTGAAGCTTTCTTT. Residues: CSARLPGRLTNTEAFF.

This clonotype was counted ten times or more. This chain connects TRBV10-3 to TRBJ2-5; 7 bases agree with TRBD2. The CDR3 contains 15 residues. Trimming at V came to 0 bases and at J to 1 base, leaving 2 bases not matched to a gene. CDR1 ENHRY and CDR2 SYGVKD come from the germline V gene. The CDR3 bases are TGTGCCATCAGTGAGTCCACTAGCGCCCAAGAGACCCAGTACTTC. This encodes CAISESTSAQETQYF.

The V and J genes are TRBV7-2 and TRBJ1-6; D remains unclear. V lost 5 bases, J lost 7 bases, and 15 bases lay in between. Germline V gives CDR1 SGHTA, CDR2 FQGNSA. The CDR3 is 15 residues long. The CDR3 sequence is CASSGSRAANSPLHF. CDR3 sequence (DNA): TGTGCCAGCAGCGGAAGCCGGGCCGCGAATTCACCCCTCCACTTT.

The CDR3 sequence is CSATVRNYGYTF. CDR3 nucleotide sequence: TGCAGTGCTACGGTGCGGAATTATGGCTACACCTTC. V is TRBV20-1 and J is TRBJ1-2; no definite D call. V lost 4 bases to trimming and J lost 5 bases, with 11 bases between them. Germline V CDR1 and CDR2: DFQATT, SNEGSKA (reference sequence). The CDR3 is 12 residues long.

This chain links TRBV7-8 with TRBJ1-5, with 8 bases fitting TRBD1. Per the germline V gene, CDR1 is SGHVS and CDR2 is FQNEAQ. The CDR3 totals 15 residues. V gave up 2 bases and J gave up 4 bases; unmatched junction bases: 4. The CDR3 spells CASSLSYRGNQPQHF. CDR3 bases: TGTGCCAGCAGCTTAAGTTACAGGGGGAATCAGCCCCAGCATTTT.

In this sample, this clonotype turned up a few times. This chain links TRBV20-1 with TRBJ2-3; D unclear. The CDR3 consists of 14 residues. Trimming removed 0 bases at V and 6 bases at J, with 13 bases between. From germline, CDR1 is DFQATT and CDR2 SNEGSKA (reference sequence). The CDR3 nucleotides are TGCAGTGCTAGAGATGGGTGGGCTAGGGATACGCAGTATTTT. This gives the protein CSARDGWARDTQYF.

The CDR3 here is CASSGQGFGYTF. DNA of the CDR3: TGTGCCAGCAGTGGACAGGGATTTGGCTACACCTTC. This chain links TRBV6-5 with TRBJ1-2; 8 positions match TRBD1. CDR3 size: 12 residues. The V and J ends lost 5 bases and 7 bases, in that order; junction bases with no gene match: 3. CDR1 and CDR2 (germline): MNHEY, SVGAGI.

This clonotype was observed at least ten times. The chain combines TRBV28 with TRBJ1-2, with 11 nucleotides matching TRBD1. J was trimmed by 6 bases and V by 5 bases; bases with no gene match: 5. The CDR3 totals 14 residues. The germline V gene encodes CDR1 MDHEN and CDR2 SYDVKM. The CDR3 nucleotides are TGTGCCAGCAGTCCACCGGGACAGGGGGATGGCTACACCTTC. It translates to CASSPPGQGDGYTF.

This clonotype was seen a few times. V usage is TRBV7-2 and J usage is TRBJ1-2; 8 bases agree with TRBD1. V lost 5 bases and J lost 6; bases outside the gene matches: 8. Germline CDR1 reads SGHTA; CDR2 reads FQGNSA. The CDR3 has 14 residues. DNA of the CDR3: TGTGCCAGCAGCCGCTGGACAGGGTCAGATGGCTACACCTTC. The encoded protein is CASSRWTGSDGYTF.

V is TRBV7-3 and J is TRBJ1-6; tentatively, D is TRBD1 (5 bases). Per germline, CDR1 SGHTA and CDR2 FQGTGA. CDR3 length equals 13 residues. Deletions cut 5 bases from V and 9 bases from J, with 11 bases between. The CDR3 sequence is CASSPDGGSPLHF. CDR3 sequence (DNA): TGTGCCAGCAGCCCCGACGGGGGTTCACCCCTCCACTTT.

A note on this clonotype: A read error may explain this, as a much larger clone is one base away. This CDR3 is missing its conserved last phenylalanine or tryptophan, likely due to a read error. This chain connects TRBV4-1 to TRBJ2-4, with TRBD1 matching over 12 bases. The end of the DNA fits TRBJ2-7 better, so the J call may be wrong. Germline V gene sequence: CDR1 MGHRA, CDR2 YSYEKL. The CDR3 extends over 15 amino acids. CDR3 region: CASSQARDRGREQYL. The CDR3 coding sequence is TGCGCCAGCAGCCAAGCCCGGGACAGGGGGCGCGAGCAGTACTTA.

This clonotype has just a few counts. The V call is TRBV7-2, the J call TRBJ2-1; no firm D call. V was trimmed by 1 base and J by 5 bases, leaving 9 bases between them. CDR3 size: 14 residues. Per germline, CDR1 SGHTA and CDR2 FQGNSA. CDR3 region: CASSLVFRDNEQFF. In DNA, the CDR3 is TGTGCCAGCAGCTTAGTTTTCAGAGACAATGAGCAGTTCTTC.